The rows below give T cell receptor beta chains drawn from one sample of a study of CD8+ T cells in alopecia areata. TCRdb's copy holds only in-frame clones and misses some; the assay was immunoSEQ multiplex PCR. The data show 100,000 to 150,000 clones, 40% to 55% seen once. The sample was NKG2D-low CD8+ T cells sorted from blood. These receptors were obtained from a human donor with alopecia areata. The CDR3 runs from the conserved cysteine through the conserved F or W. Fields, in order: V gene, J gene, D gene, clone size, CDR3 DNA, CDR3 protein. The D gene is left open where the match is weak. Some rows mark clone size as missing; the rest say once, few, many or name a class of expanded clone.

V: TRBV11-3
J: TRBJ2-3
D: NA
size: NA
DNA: TGTGCCAGCAGCTCGAATGTCGCAGATACGCAGTATTTT
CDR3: CASSSNVADTQYF

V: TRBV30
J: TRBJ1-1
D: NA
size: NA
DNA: TGTGCCTGGAGTGAGGTGACGGTGAACACTGAAGCTTTCTTT
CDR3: CAWSEVTVNTEAFF

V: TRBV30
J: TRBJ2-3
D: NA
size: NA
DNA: TGTGCCTGGGGGGTAAGTGGGACAGATACGCAGTATTTT
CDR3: CAWGVSGTDTQYF

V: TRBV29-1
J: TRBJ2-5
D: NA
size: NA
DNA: TGCAGCGTTGAAGGATTACAAGAGACCCAGTACTTC
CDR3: CSVEGLQETQYF

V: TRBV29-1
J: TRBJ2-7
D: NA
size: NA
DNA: TGCAGCGTTCGGGCAGGGGGGTACGAGCAGTACTTC
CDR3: CSVRAGGYEQYF

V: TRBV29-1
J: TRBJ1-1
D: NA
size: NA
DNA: TGCAGCGTCACCGGGCCCCTGAACACTGAAGCTTTCTTT
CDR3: CSVTGPLNTEAFF

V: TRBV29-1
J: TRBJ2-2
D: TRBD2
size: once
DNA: TGCAGCGCCGTAGGACTAGCGGGGACGAACACCGGGGAGCTGTTTTTT
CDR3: CSAVGLAGTNTGELFF

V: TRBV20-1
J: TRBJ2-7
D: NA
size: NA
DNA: TGCAGTGCGGGGAGATACGAGCAGTACTTC
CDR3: CSAGRYEQYF

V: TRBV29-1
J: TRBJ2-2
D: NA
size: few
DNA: TGCAGCGTTGACCGGGGTGGGGACACCGGGGAGCTGTTTTTT
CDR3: CSVDRGGDTGELFF

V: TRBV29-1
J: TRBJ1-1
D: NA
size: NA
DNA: TGCAGCGTAAGACTGAACACTGAAGCTTTCTTT
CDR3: CSVRLNTEAFF

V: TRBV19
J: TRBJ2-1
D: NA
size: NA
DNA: TGTGCCAGTAGTATGTGGGAAAGCTCCTACAATGAGCAGTTCTTC
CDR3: CASSMWESSYNEQFF

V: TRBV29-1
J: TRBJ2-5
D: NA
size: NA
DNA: TGCAGCGCCTGGCTAGCCGGGACTCAAGAGACCCAGTACTTC
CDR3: CSAWLAGTQETQYF

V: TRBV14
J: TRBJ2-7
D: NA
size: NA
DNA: TGTGCCAGCAGCCAAGGATACGAGCAGTACTTC
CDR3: CASSQGYEQYF

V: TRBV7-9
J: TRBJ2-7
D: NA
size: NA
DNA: TGTGCCAGCAGCTTAGTCGGGGCTGTCTACGAGCAGTACTTC
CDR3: CASSLVGAVYEQYF

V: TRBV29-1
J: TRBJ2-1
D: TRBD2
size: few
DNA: TGCAGCGCTAAGGGACTAGCGGAGCAGTTCTTC
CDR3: CSAKGLAEQFF

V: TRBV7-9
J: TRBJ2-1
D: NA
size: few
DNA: TGTGCCAGCAGGGACGACAGCGCTGAGCAGTTCTTC
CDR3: CASRDDSAEQFF

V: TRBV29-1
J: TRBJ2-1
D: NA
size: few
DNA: TGCAGCGTTGGCGTGTCCAACAATGAGCAGTTCTTC
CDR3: CSVGVSNNEQFF

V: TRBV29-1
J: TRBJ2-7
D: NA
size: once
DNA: TGCAGCGCAGAAGGCGGGGACTCCTACGAGCAGTACTTC
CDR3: CSAEGGDSYEQYF

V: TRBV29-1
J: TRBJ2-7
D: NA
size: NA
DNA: TGCAGCGTTGACGGGCACGAGCAGTACTTC
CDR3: CSVDGHEQYF

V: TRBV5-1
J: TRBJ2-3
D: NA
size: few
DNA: TGTGCCAGCAGTCGGGACTTAACGCAGTATTTT
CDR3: CASSRDLTQYF

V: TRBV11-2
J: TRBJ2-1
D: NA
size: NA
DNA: TGTGCCAGCAGCCACGGGTCTAATGAGCAGTTCTTC
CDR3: CASSHGSNEQFF

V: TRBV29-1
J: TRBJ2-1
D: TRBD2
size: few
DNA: TGCAGCGTTGAAGGACTAGCGGGAAAGTATGAGCAGTTCTTC
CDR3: CSVEGLAGKYEQFF

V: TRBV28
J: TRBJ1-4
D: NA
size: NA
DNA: TGTGCCAGCAGTTTAAGGGGAATGGGGGGCAGTGAAAAACTGTTTTTT
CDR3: CASSLRGMGGSEKLFF

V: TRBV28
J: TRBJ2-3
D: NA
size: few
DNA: TGTGCCAGCAGTTTCCGGGAGTCTCTAGATACGCAGTATTTT
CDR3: CASSFRESLDTQYF

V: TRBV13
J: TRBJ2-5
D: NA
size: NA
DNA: TGTGCCAGCAGCACACGGGAGATGGTAGAGACCCAGTACTTC
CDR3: CASSTREMVETQYF

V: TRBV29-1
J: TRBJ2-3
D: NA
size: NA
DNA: TGCAGCGCCAAAATTCCAGTCTCCACAGATACGCAGTATTTT
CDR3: CSAKIPVSTDTQYF

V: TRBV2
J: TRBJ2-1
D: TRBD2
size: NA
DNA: TGTGCCAGCTGGGGACTACCAGTGGGGAATGAGCAGTTCTTC
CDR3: CASWGLPVGNEQFF

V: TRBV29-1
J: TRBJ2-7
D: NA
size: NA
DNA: TGCAGCGTCAATCAGGGAGAGTGGTCCTACGAGCAGTACTTC
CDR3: CSVNQGEWSYEQYF

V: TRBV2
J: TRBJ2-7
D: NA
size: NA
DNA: TGTGCCAGCAGTGCTAGCGAGAGGACCTACGAGCAGTACTTC
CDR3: CASSASERTYEQYF

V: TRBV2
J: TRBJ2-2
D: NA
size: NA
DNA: TGTGCCAGCAGGGAGGGGACCGGGGAGCTGTTTTTT
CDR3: CASREGTGELFF

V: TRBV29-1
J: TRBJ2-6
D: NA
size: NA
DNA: TGCAGCGTTGAAGGATGGGTAGCTGGGGCCAACGTCCTGACTTTC
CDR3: CSVEGWVAGANVLTF

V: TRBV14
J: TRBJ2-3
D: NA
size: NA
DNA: TGTGCCAGCAGCCAAGAATCCGGATGTGATACGCAGTATTTT
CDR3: CASSQESGCDTQYF

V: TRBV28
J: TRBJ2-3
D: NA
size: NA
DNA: TGTGCCAGCACCACTTCGGATCGGAGCACAGATACGCAGTATTTT
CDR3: CASTTSDRSTDTQYF

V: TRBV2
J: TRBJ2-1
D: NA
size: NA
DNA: TGTGCCAGCACGTGGCGGGGAACCTACAATGAGCAGTTCTTC
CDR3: CASTWRGTYNEQFF

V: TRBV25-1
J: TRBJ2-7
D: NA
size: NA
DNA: TGTGCCAGCACCGACAGGGAGGGCGAGCAGTACTTC
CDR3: CASTDREGEQYF

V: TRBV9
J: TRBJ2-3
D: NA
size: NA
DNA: TGTGCCAGCGGCGAAAGTAGCACAGATACGCAGTATTTT
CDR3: CASGESSTDTQYF

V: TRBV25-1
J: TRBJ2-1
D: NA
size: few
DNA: TGTGCCAGCAGTGCCAATGAGCAGTTCTTC
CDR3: CASSANEQFF

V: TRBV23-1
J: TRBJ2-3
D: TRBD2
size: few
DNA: TGCGCCAGCCCCGGCGGGGGAGCTGGGAGCACAGATACGCAGTATTTT
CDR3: CASPGGGAGSTDTQYF

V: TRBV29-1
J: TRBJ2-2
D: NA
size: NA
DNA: TGCAGCGTTGAAGGGCTACTGAACACCGGGGAGCTGTTTTTT
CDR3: CSVEGLLNTGELFF

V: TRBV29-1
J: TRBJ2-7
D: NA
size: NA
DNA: TGCAGCGTAGCAGCGGACGGGGGCTACGAGCAGTACTTC
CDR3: CSVAADGGYEQYF

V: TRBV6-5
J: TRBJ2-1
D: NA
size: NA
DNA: TGTGCCACCTACCCCCGGGACTCAAGTGGGCAGTTCTTC
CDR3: CATYPRDSSGQFF

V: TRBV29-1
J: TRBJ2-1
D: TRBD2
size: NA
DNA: TGCAGCGTTGACAGAGCGGGAGGATACAATGAGCAGTTCTTC
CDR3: CSVDRAGGYNEQFF

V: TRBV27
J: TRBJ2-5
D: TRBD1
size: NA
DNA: TGTGCCAGCAGTTTAATACTCGCGACAGGGGAGGAGACCCAGTACTTC
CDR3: CASSLILATGEETQYF

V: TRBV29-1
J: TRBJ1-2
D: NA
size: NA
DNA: TGCAGCGTTGAATATACCGGGCTTGGCTACACCTTC
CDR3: CSVEYTGLGYTF

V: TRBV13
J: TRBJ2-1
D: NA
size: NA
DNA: TGTGCCAGCAGCTCACAATACAATGAGCAGTTCTTC
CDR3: CASSSQYNEQFF

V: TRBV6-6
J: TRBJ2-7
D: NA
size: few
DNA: TGTGCCAGCAGGTACCAGGGGACCTACGAGCAGTACTTC
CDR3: CASRYQGTYEQYF

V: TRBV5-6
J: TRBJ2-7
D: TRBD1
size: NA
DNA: TGTGCCAGCAGCCGGGGACAGAGCTCCTACGAGCAGTACTTC
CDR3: CASSRGQSSYEQYF

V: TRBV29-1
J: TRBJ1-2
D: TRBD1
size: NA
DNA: TGCAGCGTTGAAGGCAGGGGGCTTGGCTACACCTTC
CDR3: CSVEGRGLGYTF

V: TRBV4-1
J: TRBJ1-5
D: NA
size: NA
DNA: TGCGCCAGCAGCCAAGACCCGGGCAATCAGCCCCAGCATTTT
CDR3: CASSQDPGNQPQHF

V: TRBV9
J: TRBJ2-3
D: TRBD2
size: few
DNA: TGTGCCAGCAGCTCAACTCGCGGGAGGGCCTCAGATACGCAGTATTTT
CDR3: CASSSTRGRASDTQYF